This paragraph reports one T cell receptor beta chain. Assay used: immunoSEQ multiplex PCR; TCRdb lists only in-frame clones, some missing. The profile shows roughly 200,000 clones, under 90% of them singletons. This entry is derived from a study of blood T cell repertoires in COVID-19. Study overall: The origin of the acute and convalescent COVID-19 samples was the United States, Italy and Spain.

Seattle patients were enrolled while actively infected and followed longitudinally. CDR1 and CDR2 from the germline V gene are SGHTA and FQGNSA. V was trimmed by 5 bases and J by 0 bases, leaving 11 bases between them. This CDR3 is built from 15 residues. The sequenced sample consisted of peripheral blood. The sequence derives from an elderly woman with COVID-19, enrolled during active disease. V is TRBV7-2 and J is TRBJ1-5; perhaps TRBD1 as D (5 bases). CDR3 nucleotide sequence: TGTGCCAGCAGCAAGGGACTGAATAGCAATCAGCCCCAGCATTTT. Translation: CASSKGLNSNQPQHF. Supplemented by reference TRBV7-2 and TRBJ1-5, the full variable domain reads GAGVSQSPSNKVTEKGKDVELRCDPISGHTALYWYRQSLGQGLEFLIYFQGNSAPDKSGLPSDRFSAERTGGSVSTLTIQRTQQEDSAVYLCASSKGLNSNQPQHFGDGTRLSIL.